The clone carrying this T cell receptor (beta chain) has only one observation. Its antigen remains unidentified. The data originate from a study of PD-1 blockade in classical Hodgkin lymphoma. Study outcomes and limitations: Patients with a complete response exhibited baseline diversity comparable to newly diagnosed patients. Newly diagnosed patients had baseline TCR diversity that was reportedly lower than that of healthy donors.

Every one of the patients relapsed after autologous stem cell transplantation (brentuximab vedotin exposure was variable). Germline CDR1 is LNHDA and CDR2 is SQIVND (reference sequence). Trimming removed 6 bases at V and 8 bases at J, with 13 bases between. The CDR3 is 13 residues long. Profiled with immunoSEQ multiplex PCR; TCRdb holds only in-frame clones, not every one. Of 21,000 or so clones in the sample, roughly 70% were seen once. This receptor was obtained from a human donor with classical Hodgkin lymphoma. Sequences were derived from peripheral blood mononuclear cells (PBMCs), sampled at baseline. The V and J genes are TRBV19 and TRBJ1-4; D is unresolved. CDR3 amino acids: CASSPVQGEKLFF. In DNA form, the CDR3 reads TGTGCCAGTAGCCCAGTCCAAGGCGAAAAACTGTTTTTT.